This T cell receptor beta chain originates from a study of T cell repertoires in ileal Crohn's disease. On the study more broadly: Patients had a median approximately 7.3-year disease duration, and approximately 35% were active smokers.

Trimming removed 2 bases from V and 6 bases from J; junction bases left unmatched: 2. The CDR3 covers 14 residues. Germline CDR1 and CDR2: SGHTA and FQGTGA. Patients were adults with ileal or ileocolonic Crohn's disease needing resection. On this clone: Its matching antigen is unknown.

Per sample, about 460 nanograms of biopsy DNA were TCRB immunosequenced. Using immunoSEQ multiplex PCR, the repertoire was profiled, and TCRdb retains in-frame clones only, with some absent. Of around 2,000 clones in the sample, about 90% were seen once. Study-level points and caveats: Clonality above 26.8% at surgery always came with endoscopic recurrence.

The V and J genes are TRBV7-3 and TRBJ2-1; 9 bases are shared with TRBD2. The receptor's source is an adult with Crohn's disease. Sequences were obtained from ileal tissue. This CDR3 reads CASSLAGGPNEQFF. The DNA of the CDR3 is TGTGCCAGCAGCTTAGCGGGGGGGCCCAATGAGCAGTTCTTC.